This TCR beta chain derives from a study of OX40 agonist ivuxolimab in advanced cancers. Study details: Previous treatment with anti-PD-1, anti-PD-L1 or anti-CTLA-4 therapy was allowed; more than 35% had received some.

Measured with immunoSEQ multiplex PCR; TCRdb has only the in-frame clones, and not every one. This sample yields 55,000 to 70,000 clones, of which just under 85% are seen a single time; 3% to 4% belongs to the top ten. Germline assignment: CDR1 SNHLY and CDR2 FYNNEI. The CDR3 loop spans 15 amino acids. The J segment lost 5 bases and the V segment lost 6 bases, leaving 8 bases of the junction unmatched. The chain links TRBV2 to TRBJ2-3, with 10 positions matching TRBD2. Sequencing was performed on CD4+ or CD8+ T cells sorted from blood, taken in a trial of the OX40 agonist ivuxolimab. The sequence was obtained from an adult with an advanced solid tumor such as melanoma, head and neck, liver or kidney cancer. CDR3 in DNA: TGTGCCAGCAGCGCCCTAGCGGGAGCTGTAGATACGCAGTATTTT. Protein: CASSALAGAVDTQYF. The full variable domain, completed using reference TRBV2 and TRBJ2-3, is EPEVTQTPSHQVTQMGQEVILRCVPISNHLYFYWYRQILGQKVEFLVSFYNNEISEKSEIFDDQFSVERPDGSNFTLKIRSTKLEDSAMYFCASSALAGAVDTQYFGPGTRLTVL.